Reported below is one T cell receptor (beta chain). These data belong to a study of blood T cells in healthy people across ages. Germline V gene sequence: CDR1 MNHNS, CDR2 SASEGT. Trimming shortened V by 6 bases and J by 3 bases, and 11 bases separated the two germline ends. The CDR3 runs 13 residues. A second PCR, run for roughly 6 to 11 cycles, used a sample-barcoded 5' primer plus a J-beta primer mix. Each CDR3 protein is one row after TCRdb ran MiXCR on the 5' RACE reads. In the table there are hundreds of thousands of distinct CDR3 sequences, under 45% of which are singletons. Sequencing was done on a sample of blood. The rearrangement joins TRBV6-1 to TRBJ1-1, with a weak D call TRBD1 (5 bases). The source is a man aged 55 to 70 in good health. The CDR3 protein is CASRLWGDTEAFF. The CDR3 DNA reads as TGTGCCAGCAGGCTGTGGGGGGACACTGAAGCTTTCTTT.